This TCR beta chain was captured by sequencing in a study of OX40 agonist ivuxolimab in advanced cancers. Context from the whole study: Ivuxolimab was an agonistic, fully human IgG2 monoclonal antibody directed against OX40 (CD134), a costimulatory receptor. Of the approximately 50 dose-escalation patients, hepatocellular carcinoma was present in about 20, melanoma in roughly 15, renal cell carcinoma in 9 and head and neck cancer in 9. The purpose of peripheral TCRbeta sequencing was to test whether ivuxolimab changed TCR sequence diversity and led to clonal T-cell expansion. The paper reports the monotherapy dose-escalation portion (N of about 47 patients) of the phase I ivuxolimab trial. In the dose-escalation cohort, approximately 82% of patients were male, and the mean age was approximately 60 years, with a range of roughly 23 to 85. Intravenous ivuxolimab was administered to patients every 2 weeks at six dose levels: 0.01, 0.1, 0.3, 1.5, 3 and 10 mg/kg. Prior anti-PD-1, anti-PD-L1 or anti-CTLA-4 therapy was permitted, and checkpoint inhibitors had been received by less than 45% of dose-escalation patients. Partial responses occurred in three dose-escalation patients, of whom one had hepatocellular carcinoma and two had cutaneous melanoma.

Patients with a history of autoimmune disease or receiving systemic immunosuppression were excluded from the trial. Peripheral blood for TCR sequencing was collected from all dose cohorts at baseline, on cycle 4 day 1, and on cycle 7 day 1. Samples came from an open-label, multicenter, first-in-human phase I dose-escalation trial of ivuxolimab. Adults with locally advanced or metastatic head and neck squamous cell, hepatocellular, melanoma or renal cell carcinoma were enrolled in the trial. Before TCR sequencing, CD4+ T cells and CD8+ T cells from peripheral blood were sorted into separate populations. As to this clone: The antigen this receptor binds is unknown. Base qualities are missing; no much larger clone stands one base away.

Study-level results and caveats: The antigen specificity of the peripheral T cells that underwent clonal expansion was not determined. Partial responders in the 0.1-3.0 mg/kg groups had among the lowest normalized peripheral clonal expansion, especially among CD8+ T cells. After ivuxolimab, expanded clones were on average more numerous among CD8+ T cells than among CD4+ T cells. Clonal expansion of both CD4+ and CD8+ blood T cells was observed from baseline to week 6 at doses 0.1 to 3.0 mg/kg. Low levels of normalized T-cell clonal expansion were also seen in some patients who did not respond.

The junction shows trimming of 2 bases on V and 7 bases on J, plus 11 bases between the germline ends. The CDR3 numbers 13 residues from cysteine through phenylalanine. The only DNA kept is the CDR3, 39 bases in frame from the first base. CDR1 and CDR2 were assigned from the germline V gene as SQVTM and ANQGSEA. Genomic DNA was extracted from sorted cells for sequencing of the TCRbeta CDR3 region. TCRbeta CDR3 regions were sequenced using the immunoSEQ Assay. The source is immuneACCESS, and TCRdb retained only in-frame sequences with V and J called. Part of the clones is not carried over; for the studies checked, unresolved V genes explain less than half of this, and the remainder is unexplained. The sample table lists about 69,000 clones, 90% of them with a count of one. The top ten constitute roughly a tenth of the sample.

The sequencing here drew on CD4+ or CD8+ T cells sorted from blood, taken in a trial of the OX40 agonist ivuxolimab. The chain joins TRBV29-1 to TRBJ2-2; TRBD2 is a possible D gene, resting on 6 matching bases. The sequence was collected from an adult with an advanced solid tumor such as melanoma, head and neck, liver or kidney cancer. The CDR3 here reads CSVERFSGGELFF. The nucleotide sequence is TGCAGCGTTGAACGGTTTAGCGGCGGGGAGCTGTTTTTT.